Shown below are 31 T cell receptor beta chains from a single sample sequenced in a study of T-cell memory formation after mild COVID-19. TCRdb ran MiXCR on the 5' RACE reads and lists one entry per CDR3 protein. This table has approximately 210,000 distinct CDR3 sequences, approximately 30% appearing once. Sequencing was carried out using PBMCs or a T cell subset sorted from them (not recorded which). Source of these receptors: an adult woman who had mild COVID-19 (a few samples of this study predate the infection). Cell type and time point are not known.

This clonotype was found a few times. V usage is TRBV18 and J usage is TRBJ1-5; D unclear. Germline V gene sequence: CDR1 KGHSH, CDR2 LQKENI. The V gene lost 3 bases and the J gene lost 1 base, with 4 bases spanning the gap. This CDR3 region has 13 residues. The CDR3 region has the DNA TGTGCCAGCTCACCGGGCAGCAATCAGCCCCAGCATTTT. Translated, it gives CASSPGSNQPQHF.

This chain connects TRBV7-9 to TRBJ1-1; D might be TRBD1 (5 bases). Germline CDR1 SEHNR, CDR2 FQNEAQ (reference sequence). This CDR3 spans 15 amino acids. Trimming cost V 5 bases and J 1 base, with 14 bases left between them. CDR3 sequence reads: CASSDRDEWNTEAFF. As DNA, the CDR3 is TGTGCCAGCAGCGACCGGGACGAATGGAACACTGAAGCTTTCTTT.

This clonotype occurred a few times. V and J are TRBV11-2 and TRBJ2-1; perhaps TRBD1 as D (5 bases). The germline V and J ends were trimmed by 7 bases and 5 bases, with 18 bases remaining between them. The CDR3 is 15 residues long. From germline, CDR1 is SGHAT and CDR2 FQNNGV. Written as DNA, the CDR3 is TGTGCCAGCACAAAGGACAAAGGGGCCAACAATGAGCAGTTCTTC. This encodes CASTKDKGANNEQFF.

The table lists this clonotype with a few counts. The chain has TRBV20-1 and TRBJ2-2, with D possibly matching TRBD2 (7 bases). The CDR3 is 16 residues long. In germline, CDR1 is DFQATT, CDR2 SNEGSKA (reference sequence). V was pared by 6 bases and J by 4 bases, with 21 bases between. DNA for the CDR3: TGCAGTGCGAAGGAGGAGGCGGGGGCTATCACCGGGGAGCTGTTTTTT. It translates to CSAKEEAGAITGELFF.

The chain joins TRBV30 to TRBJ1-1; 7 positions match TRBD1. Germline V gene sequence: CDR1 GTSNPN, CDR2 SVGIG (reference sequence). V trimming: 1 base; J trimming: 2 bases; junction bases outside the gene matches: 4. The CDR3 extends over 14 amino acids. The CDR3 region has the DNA TGTGCCTGGAGTGCCTGGGACAGAAACACTGAAGCTTTCTTT. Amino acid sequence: CAWSAWDRNTEAFF.

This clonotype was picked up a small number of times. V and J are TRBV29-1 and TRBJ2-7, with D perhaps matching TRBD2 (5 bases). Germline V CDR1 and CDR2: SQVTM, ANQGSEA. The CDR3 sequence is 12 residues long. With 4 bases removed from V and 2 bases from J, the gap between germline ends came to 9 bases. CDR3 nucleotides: TGCAGCGTTGGGCGGACTGCCTACGAGCAGTACTTC. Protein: CSVGRTAYEQYF.

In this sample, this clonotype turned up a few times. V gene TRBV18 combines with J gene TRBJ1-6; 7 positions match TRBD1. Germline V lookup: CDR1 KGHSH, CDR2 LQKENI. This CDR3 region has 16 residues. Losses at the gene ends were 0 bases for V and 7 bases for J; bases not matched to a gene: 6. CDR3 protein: CASSPPAQGQNSPLHF. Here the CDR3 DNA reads TGTGCCAGCTCACCACCGGCACAGGGGCAAAATTCACCCCTCCACTTT.

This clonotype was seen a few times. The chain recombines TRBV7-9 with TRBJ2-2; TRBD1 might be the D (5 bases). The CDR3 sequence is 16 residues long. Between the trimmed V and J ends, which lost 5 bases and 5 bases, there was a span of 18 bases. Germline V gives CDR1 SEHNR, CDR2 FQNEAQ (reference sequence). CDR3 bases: TGTGCCAGCAGCGTCACTGAGTCCAGGGAAACCGGGGAGCTGTTTTTT. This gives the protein CASSVTESRETGELFF. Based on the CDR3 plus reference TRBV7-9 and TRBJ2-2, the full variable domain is DTGVSQNPRHKITKRGQNVTFRCDPISEHNRLYWYRQTLGQGPEFLTYFQNEAQLEKSRLLSDRFSAERPKGSFSTLEIQRTEQGDSAMYLCASSVTESRETGELFFGEGSRLTVL.

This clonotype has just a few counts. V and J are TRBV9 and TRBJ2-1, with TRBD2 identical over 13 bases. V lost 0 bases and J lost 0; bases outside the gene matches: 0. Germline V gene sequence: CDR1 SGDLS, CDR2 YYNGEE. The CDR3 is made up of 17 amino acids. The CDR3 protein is CASSVGTSGSSYNEQFF. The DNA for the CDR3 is TGTGCCAGCAGCGTAGGGACTAGCGGGAGCTCCTACAATGAGCAGTTCTTC.

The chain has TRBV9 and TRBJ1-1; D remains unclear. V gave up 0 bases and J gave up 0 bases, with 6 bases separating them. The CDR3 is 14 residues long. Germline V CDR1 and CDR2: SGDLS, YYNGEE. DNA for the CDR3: TGTGCCAGCAGCGTAGGAGGGATGAACACTGAAGCTTTCTTT. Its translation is CASSVGGMNTEAFF.

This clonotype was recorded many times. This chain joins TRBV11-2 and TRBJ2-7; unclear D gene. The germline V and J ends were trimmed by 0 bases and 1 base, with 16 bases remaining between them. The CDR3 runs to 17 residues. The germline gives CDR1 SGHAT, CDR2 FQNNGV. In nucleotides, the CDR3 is TGTGCCAGCAGCTTAGATCTTGCAGGCCCCGAATCCTACGAGCAGTACTTC. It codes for CASSLDLAGPESYEQYF.

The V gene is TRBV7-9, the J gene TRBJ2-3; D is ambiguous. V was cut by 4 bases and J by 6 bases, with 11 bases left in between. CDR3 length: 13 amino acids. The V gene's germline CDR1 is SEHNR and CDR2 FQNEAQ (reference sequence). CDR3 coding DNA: TGTGCCAGCAGCTCAACGGTCGCGGATACGCAGTATTTT. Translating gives CASSSTVADTQYF.

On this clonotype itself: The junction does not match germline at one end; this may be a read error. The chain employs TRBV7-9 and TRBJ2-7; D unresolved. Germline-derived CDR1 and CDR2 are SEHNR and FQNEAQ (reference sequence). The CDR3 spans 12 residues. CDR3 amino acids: CASSSTSFEQYF. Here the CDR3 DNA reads TGTGCCAGCAGCTCGACATCCTTCGAGCAGTACTTC.

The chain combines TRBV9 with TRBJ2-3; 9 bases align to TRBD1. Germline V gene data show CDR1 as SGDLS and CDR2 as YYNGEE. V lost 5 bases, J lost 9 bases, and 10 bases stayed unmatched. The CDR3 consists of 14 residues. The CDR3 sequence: CASSPPSGTGTQYF. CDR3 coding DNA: TGTGCCAGCAGTCCACCCTCCGGGACAGGGACGCAGTATTTT. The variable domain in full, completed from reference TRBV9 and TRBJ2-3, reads DSGVTQTPKHLITATGQRVTLRCSPRSGDLSVYWYQQSLDQGLQFLIQYYNGEERAKGNILERFSAQQFPDLHSELNLSSLELGDSALYFCASSPPSGTGTQYFGPGTRLTVL.

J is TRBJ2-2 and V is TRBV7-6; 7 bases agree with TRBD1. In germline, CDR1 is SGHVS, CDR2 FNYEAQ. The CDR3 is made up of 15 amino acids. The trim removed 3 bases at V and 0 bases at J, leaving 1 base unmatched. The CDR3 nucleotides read TGTGCCAGCAGCTTTACAGGGGCGAACACCGGGGAGCTGTTTTTT. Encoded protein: CASSFTGANTGELFF.

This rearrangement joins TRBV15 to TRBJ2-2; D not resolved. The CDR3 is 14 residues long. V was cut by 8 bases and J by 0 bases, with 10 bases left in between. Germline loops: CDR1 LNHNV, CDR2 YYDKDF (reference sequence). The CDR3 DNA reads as TGTGCCACCTGTACAGAAGCGAACACCGGGGAGCTGTTTTTT. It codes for CATCTEANTGELFF.

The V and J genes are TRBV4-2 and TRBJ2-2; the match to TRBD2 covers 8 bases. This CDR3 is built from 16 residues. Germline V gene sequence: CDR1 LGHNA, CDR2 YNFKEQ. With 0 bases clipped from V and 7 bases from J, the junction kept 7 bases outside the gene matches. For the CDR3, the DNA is TGTGCCAGCAGCCAAGATCTTCGGGGGGGAAGCGGGGAGCTGTTTTTT. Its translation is CASSQDLRGGSGELFF.

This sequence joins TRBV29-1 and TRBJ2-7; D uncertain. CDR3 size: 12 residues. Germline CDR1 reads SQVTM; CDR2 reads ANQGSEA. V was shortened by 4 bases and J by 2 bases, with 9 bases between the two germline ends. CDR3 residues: CSVGWGTYEQYF. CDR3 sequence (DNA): TGCAGCGTTGGCTGGGGTACCTACGAGCAGTACTTC.

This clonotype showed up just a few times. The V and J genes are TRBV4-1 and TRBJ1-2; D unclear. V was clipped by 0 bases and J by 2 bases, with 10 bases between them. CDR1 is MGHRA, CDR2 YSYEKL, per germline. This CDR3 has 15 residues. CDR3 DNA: TGCGCCAGCAGCCAAGAAGGGATAGTGAACTATGGCTACACCTTC. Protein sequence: CASSQEGIVNYGYTF.

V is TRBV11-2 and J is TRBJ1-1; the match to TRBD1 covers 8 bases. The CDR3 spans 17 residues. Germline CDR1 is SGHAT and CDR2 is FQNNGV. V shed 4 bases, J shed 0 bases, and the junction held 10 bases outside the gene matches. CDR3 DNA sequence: TGTGCCAGCAGCTCAATTGACAGGGGAAACATGAACACTGAAGCTTTCTTT. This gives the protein CASSSIDRGNMNTEAFF.

The CDR3 reads CATSDFYEQYF. The CDR3 DNA reads as TGTGCCACCAGTGATTTTTACGAGCAGTACTTC. The chain couples TRBV24-1 to TRBJ2-7; D gene ambiguous. Trimming left V 1 base short and J 4 bases short, with 1 base between. Germline CDR1 and CDR2: KGHDR and SFDVKD. CDR3 length: 11 residues.

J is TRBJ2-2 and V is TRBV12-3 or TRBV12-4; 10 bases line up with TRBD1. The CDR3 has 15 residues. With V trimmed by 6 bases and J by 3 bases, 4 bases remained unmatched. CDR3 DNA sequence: TGTGCCAGCAGCAGGGACAGGGGTTACACCGGGGAGCTGTTTTTT. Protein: CASSRDRGYTGELFF.

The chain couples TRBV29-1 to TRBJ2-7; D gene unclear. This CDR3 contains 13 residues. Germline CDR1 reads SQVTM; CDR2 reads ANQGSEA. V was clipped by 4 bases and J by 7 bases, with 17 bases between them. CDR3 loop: CSVVPAWLGEQYF. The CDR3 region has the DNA TGCAGCGTTGTTCCGGCTTGGCTAGGGGAGCAGTACTTC.

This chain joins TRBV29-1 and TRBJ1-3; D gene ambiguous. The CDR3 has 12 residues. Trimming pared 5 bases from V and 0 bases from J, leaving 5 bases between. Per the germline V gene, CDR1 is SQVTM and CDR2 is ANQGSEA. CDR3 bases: TGCAGCGTTTCCGACTCTGGAAACACCATATATTTT. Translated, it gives CSVSDSGNTIYF.

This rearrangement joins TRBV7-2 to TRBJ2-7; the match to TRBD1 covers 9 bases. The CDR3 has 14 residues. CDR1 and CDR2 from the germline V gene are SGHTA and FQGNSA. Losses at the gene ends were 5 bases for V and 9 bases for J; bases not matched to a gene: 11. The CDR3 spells CASSLRQGDSGQYF. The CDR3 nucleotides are TGTGCCAGCAGCCTACGACAGGGGGACTCGGGGCAGTACTTC.

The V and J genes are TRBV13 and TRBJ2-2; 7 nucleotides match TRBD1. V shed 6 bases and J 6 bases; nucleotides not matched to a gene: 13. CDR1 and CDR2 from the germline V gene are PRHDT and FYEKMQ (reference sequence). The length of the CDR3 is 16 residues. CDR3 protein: CASRRPGQTHPGELFF. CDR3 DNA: TGTGCCAGCAGACGTCCGGGACAGACACATCCCGGGGAGCTGTTTTTT.

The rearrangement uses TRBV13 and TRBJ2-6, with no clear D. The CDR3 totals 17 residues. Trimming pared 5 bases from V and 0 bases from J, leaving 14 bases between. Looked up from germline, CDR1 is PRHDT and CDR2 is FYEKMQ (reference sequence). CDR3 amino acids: CASSISTINSGANVLTF. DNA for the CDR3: TGTGCCAGCAGCATCTCCACGATTAACTCTGGGGCCAACGTCCTGACTTTC.

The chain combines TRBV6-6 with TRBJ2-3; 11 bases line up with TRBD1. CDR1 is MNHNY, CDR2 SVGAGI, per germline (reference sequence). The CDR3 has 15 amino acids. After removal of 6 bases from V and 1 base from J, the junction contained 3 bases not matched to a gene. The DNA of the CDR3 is TGTGCCAGCAGGGGGGACAGGGGGGGCACAGATACGCAGTATTTT. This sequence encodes CASRGDRGGTDTQYF.

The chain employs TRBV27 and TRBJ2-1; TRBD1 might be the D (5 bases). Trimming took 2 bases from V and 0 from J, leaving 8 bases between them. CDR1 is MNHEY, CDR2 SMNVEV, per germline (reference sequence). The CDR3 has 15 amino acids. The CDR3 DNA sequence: TGTGCCAGCAGTTTAGAGCAGGGCTCCTACAATGAGCAGTTCTTC. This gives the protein CASSLEQGSYNEQFF.

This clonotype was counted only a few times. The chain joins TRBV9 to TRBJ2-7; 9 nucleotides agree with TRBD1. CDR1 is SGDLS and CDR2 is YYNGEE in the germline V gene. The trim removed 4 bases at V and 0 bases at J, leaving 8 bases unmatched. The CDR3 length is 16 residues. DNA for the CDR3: TGTGCCAGCAGCCAACAGACACAGGGGGCCTCCTACGAGCAGTACTTC. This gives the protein CASSQQTQGASYEQYF.

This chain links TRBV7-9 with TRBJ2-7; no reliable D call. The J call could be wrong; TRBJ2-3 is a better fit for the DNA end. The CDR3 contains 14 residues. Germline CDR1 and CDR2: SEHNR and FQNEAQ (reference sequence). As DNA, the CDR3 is TGTGCCAGCAGCTTAGGTTACTTCACAGATACGCAGTATTTT. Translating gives CASSLGYFTDTQYF.